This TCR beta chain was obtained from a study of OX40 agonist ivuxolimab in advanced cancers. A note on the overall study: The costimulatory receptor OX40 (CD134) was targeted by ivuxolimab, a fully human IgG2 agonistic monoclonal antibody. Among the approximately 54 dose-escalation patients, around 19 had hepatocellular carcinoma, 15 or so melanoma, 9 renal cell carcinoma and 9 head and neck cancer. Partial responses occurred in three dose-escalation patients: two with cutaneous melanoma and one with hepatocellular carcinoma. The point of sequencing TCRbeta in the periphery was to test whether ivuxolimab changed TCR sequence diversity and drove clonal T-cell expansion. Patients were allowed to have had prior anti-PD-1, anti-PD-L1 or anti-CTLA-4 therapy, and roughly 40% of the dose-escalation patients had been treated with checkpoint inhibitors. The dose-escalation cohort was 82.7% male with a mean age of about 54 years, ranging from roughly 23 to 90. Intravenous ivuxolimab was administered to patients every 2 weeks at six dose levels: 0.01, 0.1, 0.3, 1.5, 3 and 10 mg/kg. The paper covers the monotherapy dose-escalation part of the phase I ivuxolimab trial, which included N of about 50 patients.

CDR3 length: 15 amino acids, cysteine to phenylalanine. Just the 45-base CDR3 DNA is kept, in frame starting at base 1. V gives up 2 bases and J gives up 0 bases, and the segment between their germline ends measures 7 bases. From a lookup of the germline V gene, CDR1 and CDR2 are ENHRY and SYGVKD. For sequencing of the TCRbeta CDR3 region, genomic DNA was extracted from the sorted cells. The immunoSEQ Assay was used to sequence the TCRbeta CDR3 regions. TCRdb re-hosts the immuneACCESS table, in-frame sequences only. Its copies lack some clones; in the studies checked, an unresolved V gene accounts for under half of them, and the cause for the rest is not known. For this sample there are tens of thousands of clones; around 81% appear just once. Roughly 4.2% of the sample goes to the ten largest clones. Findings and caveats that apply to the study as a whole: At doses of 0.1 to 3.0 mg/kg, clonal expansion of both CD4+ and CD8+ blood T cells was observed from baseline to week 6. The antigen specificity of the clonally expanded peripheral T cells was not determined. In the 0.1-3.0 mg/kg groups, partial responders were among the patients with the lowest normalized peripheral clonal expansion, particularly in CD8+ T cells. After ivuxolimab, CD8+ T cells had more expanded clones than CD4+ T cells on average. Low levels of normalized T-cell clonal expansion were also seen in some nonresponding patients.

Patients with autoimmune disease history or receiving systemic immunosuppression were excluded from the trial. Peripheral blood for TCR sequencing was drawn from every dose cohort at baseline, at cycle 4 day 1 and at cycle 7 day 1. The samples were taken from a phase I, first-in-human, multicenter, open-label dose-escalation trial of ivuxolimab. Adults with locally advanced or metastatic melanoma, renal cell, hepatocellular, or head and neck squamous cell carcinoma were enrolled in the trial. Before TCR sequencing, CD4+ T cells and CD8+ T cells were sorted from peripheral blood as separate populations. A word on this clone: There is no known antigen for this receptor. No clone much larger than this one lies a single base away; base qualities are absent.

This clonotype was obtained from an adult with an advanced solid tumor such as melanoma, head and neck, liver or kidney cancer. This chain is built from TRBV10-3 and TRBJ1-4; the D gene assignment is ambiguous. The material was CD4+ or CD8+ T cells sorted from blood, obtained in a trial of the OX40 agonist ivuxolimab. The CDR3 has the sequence CAISERAATNEKLFF. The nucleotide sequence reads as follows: TGTGCCATCAGTGAGAGGGCAGCAACTAATGAAAAACTGTTTTTT.